A single sample gave rise to the 6 T cell receptor beta chains below, sequenced in a study of T cells in women clearing cervical HPV infection. Produced via immunoSEQ multiplex PCR; TCRdb's table is partial and in-frame only. The sample table sets out 45,000 to 50,000 clones. Sample: blood buffy coat. The receptors stem from a woman aged 18 to 75 with a cervical HPV16 infection that either progressed to CIN3+ or cleared (not recorded which).

With respect to this clone: From the germline J gene comes the end of the CDR3, since the read stops 3 residues before it. The genes are TRBV20-1 and TRBJ2-2; TRBD1 is a possible D gene (7 bases). CDR1 is DFQATT and CDR2 is SNEGSKA in the germline V gene (reference sequence). The V gene lost 1 base and the J gene lost 5 bases, with 14 bases spanning the gap. The CDR3 length is 15 residues. The CDR3 DNA, read in part, is TGCAGTGCTAGAGGCAATCAGGGGGGAACCGGGGAG. This translates into CSARGNQGGTGE. The full CDR3 is CSARGNQGGTGELFF.

With regard to this clone: Mismatch with germline at one junction end may stem from a read error. The same CDR3 arises from other DNA sequences in this sample as well. Here the CDR3 reads CASSFGGRDGYTF. The part of the CDR3 DNA that was read is TGTGCCAGCAGCTTCGGGGGGCGGGATGGA. The chain joins TRBV7-3 to TRBJ1-2, with TRBD1 as a possible D gene (6 bases). Read sequence stops 3 residues before the CDR3 end, and the germline J gene provides the missing end. The CDR3 length is 13 residues. Germline loops: CDR1 SGHTA, CDR2 FQGTGA.

For this clone: The read ends 3 residues before the CDR3 terminus; that terminus is restored from the germline J gene. The chain carries TRBV2 and TRBJ1-5, with 8 bases lining up with TRBD1. CDR3 length equals 13 residues. Trimming cost V 6 bases and J 9 bases; bases outside gene matches: 7. Germline V gene data show CDR1 as SNHLY and CDR2 as FYNNEI. Incomplete CDR3 DNA: TGTGCCAGCAGACTTACAGGGGGGGGGCCC. Protein sequence: CASRLTGGGP. The whole CDR3 is CASRLTGGGPQHF. The full variable domain, completed using reference TRBV2 and TRBJ1-5, is EPEVTQTPSHQVTQMGQEVILRCVPISNHLYFYWYRQILGQKVEFLVSFYNNEISEKSEIFDDQFSVERPDGSNFTLKIRSTKLEDSAMYFCASRLTGGGPQHFGDGTRLSIL.

Details on this clone: Germline is not matched at one junction end, which may reflect a read error. The CDR3 end is not reached by the read, which stops 3 residues before it; the germline J gene fills it in. The identical CDR3 is also encoded by other nucleotide sequences in the sample. The chain has TRBV19 and TRBJ1-3, with D possibly TRBD1 on 5 matching bases. This CDR3 has 16 residues. Germline V CDR1 and CDR2: LNHDA, SQIVND (reference sequence). The CDR3 loop is CASSPQTVLSGNTIYF. The DNA read from the CDR3 is TGTGCCAGTAGTCCTCAGACAGTTCTCTCTGGAAACACA.

Comment on this clone: From the germline J gene comes the end of the CDR3, since the read stops 3 residues before it. V and J are TRBV19 and TRBJ2-2; 10 bases are a match to TRBD1. This CDR3 region has 15 residues. CDR1 and CDR2 from the germline V gene are LNHDA and SQIVND (reference sequence). The CDR3 DNA, read in part, is TGTGCCAGTAGTACCGACAGGGGGCCGAGCGAAAAG. Protein sequence: CASSTDRGPSEK. The whole CDR3 sequence reads CASSTDRGPSEKLFF.

Worth noting for this clone: The observed sequence ends 3 residues before the CDR3 terminus, with the missing tail filled in from the germline J gene. The chain has TRBV7-9 and TRBJ1-4; 8 bases are a match to TRBD1. After removal of 5 bases from V and 7 bases from J, the junction contained 6 bases not matched to a gene. This CDR3 is 14 amino acids long. Germline V lookup: CDR1 SEHNR, CDR2 FQNEAQ (reference sequence). The CDR3 is CASSPGQDGEKLFF. The CDR3 bases that were read are TGTGCCAGCAGCCCGGGACAGGACGGTGAAAAA.